The 30 T cell receptor beta chains in this list originate from one sample, sequenced in a study of CD8 T cells in ankylosing spondylitis. A single record per CDR3 protein comes from TCRdb applying MiXCR to the 5' RACE reads. The sample has 150,000 to 200,000 distinct CDR3 sequences, under 35% seen once; the top ten hold 4.5% to 6%. Sequenced sample: synovial fluid, either unsorted or a sorted T cell fraction (not recorded which). The receptors were sampled from a male donor with ankylosing spondylitis.

The gene calls are TRBV7-6 and TRBJ2-3; 9 positions match TRBD2. Germline assignment: CDR1 SGHVS and CDR2 FNYEAQ. The CDR3 covers 17 residues. Trimming cost V 0 bases and J 4 bases; bases outside gene matches: 8. CDR3 residues: CASSLAHASGTADTQYF. CDR3 in DNA: TGTGCCAGCAGCTTAGCGCATGCTAGCGGGACGGCAGATACGCAGTATTTT.

This clonotype occurred many times. The rearrangement uses TRBV5-1 and TRBJ1-2, with D possibly matching TRBD1 (5 bases). CDR1 is SGHRS, CDR2 YFSETQ, per germline. There are 13 residues in the CDR3. V was pared by 0 bases and J by 6 bases, with 9 bases between. CDR3 sequence (DNA): TGCGCCAGCAGCTTGGTCCTGGGGGATGGCTACACCTTC. Amino acids: CASSLVLGDGYTF.

This clonotype was detected ten times or more. The rearrangement joins TRBV5-1 to TRBJ2-7; the D gene is possibly TRBD2 (7 bases). The V gene lost 3 bases and the J gene lost 3 bases, with 16 bases spanning the gap. The CDR3 runs 15 residues. Germline loops: CDR1 SGHRS, CDR2 YFSETQ. CDR3 bases: TGCGCCAGCAGCTCGGGGGGCGGCGGAGACTACGAGCAGTACTTC. This codes for CASSSGGGGDYEQYF.

J is TRBJ1-1 and V is TRBV29-1; 7 bases agree with TRBD1. Germline assignment: CDR1 SQVTM and CDR2 ANQGSEA. V shed 6 bases and J 1 base; nucleotides not matched to a gene: 8. The CDR3 runs to 14 residues. CDR3 DNA sequence: TGCAGCGTCCACGATCCAGGGGGGAACACTGAAGCTTTCTTT. This sequence encodes CSVHDPGGNTEAFF.

Concerning this clonotype itself: Given a much more abundant clone one base away, this may be a read error. The chain links TRBV29-1 to TRBJ1-2; tentatively, D is TRBD1 (6 bases). Looked up from germline, CDR1 is SQVTM and CDR2 is ANQGSEA. Trimming left V 4 bases short and J 6 bases short, with 9 bases between. The CDR3 sequence is 11 residues long. This chain's CDR3 is CSVGQDHGYTF. The CDR3 nucleotides are TGCAGCGTTGGACAGGACCATGGCTACACCTTC.

V gene TRBV6-1 combines with J gene TRBJ2-7; 10 positions match TRBD2. Germline V gene lookup returns CDR1 MNHNS and CDR2 SASEGT. The CDR3 contains 15 residues. The V and J ends lost 8 bases and 2 bases, in that order; junction bases with no gene match: 9. As DNA, the CDR3 is TGTGCCAGCGGTGTGGCTAGCGGGGGCCCCTACGAGCAGTACTTC. Its translation is CASGVASGGPYEQYF.

This chain uses TRBV5-1 with TRBJ2-1, with a tentative D call TRBD1 (7 bases). Germline-derived CDR1 and CDR2 are SGHRS and YFSETQ. CDR3 length: 15 amino acids. The V gene lost 4 bases and the J gene lost 1 base, with 12 bases spanning the gap. The CDR3 DNA follows: TGCGCCAGCAGCCAGGGGGGTAGGTCCTACAATGAGCAGTTCTTC. It specifies CASSQGGRSYNEQFF.

There are a few counts of this clonotype. V and J are TRBV10-1 and TRBJ1-5; D is ambiguous. CDR3 length: 14 amino acids. Germline CDR1 WNHNN, CDR2 SYGVQD (reference sequence). Trimming pared 0 bases from V and 0 bases from J, leaving 3 bases between. The CDR3 DNA reads as TGCGCCAGCAGTGAGTCCACTAGCAATCAGCCCCAGCATTTT. As protein: CASSESTSNQPQHF.

The V call is TRBV6-5, the J call TRBJ1-5; D perhaps matches TRBD1 (5 bases). Germline V lookup: CDR1 MNHEY, CDR2 SVGAGI. This CDR3 contains 15 residues. The V end was cut by 0 bases, the J end by 4 bases, with 10 bases between. DNA of the CDR3: TGTGCCAGCAGTTACTCCTCCTGGGGGAATCAGCCCCAGCATTTT. As protein: CASSYSSWGNQPQHF.

This sequence joins TRBV7-6 and TRBJ1-3, with TRBD1 matching 7 bases. V trimming: 4 bases; J trimming: 0 bases; junction bases outside the gene matches: 6. Germline CDR1 is SGHVS and CDR2 is FNYEAQ. This CDR3 comprises 16 residues. The CDR3 DNA follows: TGTGCCAGCAGCTCCGGGACAGCGAACTCTGGAAACACCATATATTTT. Its translation is CASSSGTANSGNTIYF.

This clonotype was detected only a few times. The V and J genes are TRBV29-1 and TRBJ1-1; D remains ambiguous. The CDR3 is made up of 12 amino acids. Per germline, CDR1 SQVTM and CDR2 ANQGSEA. V dropped 7 bases and J dropped 0 bases, with 9 bases sitting between them. The CDR3 is CSARDMNTEAFF. CDR3 nucleotides: TGCAGCGCGAGAGACATGAACACTGAAGCTTTCTTT.

The V call is TRBV5-4, the J call TRBJ2-7, with D possibly TRBD2 on 5 matching bases. Between the trimmed V and J ends, which lost 4 bases and 4 bases, there was a span of 15 bases. CDR1 and CDR2 from the germline V gene are SGHNT and YYREEE (reference sequence). The CDR3 length is 14 residues. In DNA, the CDR3 is TGTGCCAGCAGCCAAGGAGAGGGAGCTTACGAGCAGTACTTC. This gives the protein CASSQGEGAYEQYF.

The table lists this clonotype with a few counts. This rearrangement joins TRBV29-1 to TRBJ2-5; the match to TRBD2 covers 10 bases. The J segment lost 5 bases and the V segment lost 7 bases, leaving 7 bases of the junction unmatched. The CDR3 runs to 13 residues. Germline CDR1 SQVTM, CDR2 ANQGSEA. For the CDR3, the DNA is TGCAGCGCGCTAGCGGGAGAATACGAGACCCAGTACTTC. Translating it yields CSALAGEYETQYF.

This clonotype has only a few counts. The chain employs TRBV5-1 and TRBJ2-7, with D unclear. CDR3 length: 14 residues. The V and J ends lost 0 bases and 7 bases respectively, with 14 bases between them. The germline V gene encodes CDR1 SGHRS and CDR2 YFSETQ. The CDR3 reads CASSLEPGLGEQYF. The CDR3 nucleotides read TGCGCCAGCAGCTTGGAACCCGGGCTTGGGGAGCAGTACTTC.

V usage is TRBV7-9 and J usage is TRBJ2-3; D gene uncertain. The V end was cut by 3 bases, the J end by 2 bases, with 12 bases between. The CDR3 runs to 15 residues. Looked up from germline, CDR1 is SEHNR and CDR2 is FQNEAQ (reference sequence). This CDR3 is CASSFLVGYTDTQYF. The CDR3 DNA reads as TGTGCCAGCAGCTTCTTGGTTGGTTACACAGATACGCAGTATTTT. Looking up the rest from reference TRBV7-9 and TRBJ2-3 gives the full variable domain: DTGVSQNPRHKITKRGQNVTFRCDPISEHNRLYWYRQTLGQGPEFLTYFQNEAQLEKSRLLSDRFSAERPKGSFSTLEIQRTEQGDSAMYLCASSFLVGYTDTQYFGPGTRLTVL.

The sample holds a few counts of this clonotype. The V gene is TRBV5-1, the J gene TRBJ2-7; 7 nucleotides line up with TRBD2. The CDR3 sequence is 16 residues long. Germline CDR1 SGHRS, CDR2 YFSETQ. Trimming took 3 bases from V and 2 from J; bases not matched to a gene: 11. The CDR3 loop reads CASSWGGLPFTYEQYF. CDR3 sequence (DNA): TGCGCCAGCAGCTGGGGGGGACTCCCCTTCACCTACGAGCAGTACTTC.

This chain links TRBV5-1 with TRBJ2-3; possibly TRBD2 for D (6 bases). Germline V lookup: CDR1 SGHRS, CDR2 YFSETQ. The germline V and J ends were trimmed by 6 bases and 9 bases, with 20 bases remaining between them. The CDR3 length is 14 residues. Here the CDR3 reads CASTGTGREGTQYF. The CDR3 bases are TGCGCCAGCACTGGGACTGGCCGAGAGGGGACGCAGTATTTT.

This clonotype was counted many times. J is TRBJ2-1 and V is TRBV12-3 or TRBV12-4; 11 nucleotides match TRBD2. The CDR3 covers 15 residues. Trimming at V came to 6 bases and at J to 6 bases, leaving 7 bases not matched to a gene. CDR3 nucleotides: TGTGCCAGCAGCATTAGCGGGGGGGCGGGCAATGAGCAGTTCTTC. It is translated as CASSISGGAGNEQFF.

The sample holds a few counts of this clonotype. This sequence joins TRBV14 and TRBJ1-1; 8 bases line up with TRBD1. Germline loops: CDR1 SGHDN, CDR2 FVKESK. Trimming cost V 4 bases and J 6 bases; bases outside gene matches: 13. This CDR3 has 16 residues. The CDR3 sequence is CASSPRQGMGRPEAFF. The CDR3 region has the DNA TGTGCCAGCAGCCCTAGACAGGGGATGGGAAGACCTGAAGCTTTCTTT.

The rearrangement links TRBV6-2 or TRBV6-3 to TRBJ2-2, with 9 positions matching TRBD2. Germline V CDR1 and CDR2: MNHEY, SVGEGT. Trimming took 2 bases from V and 2 from J; bases not matched to a gene: 12. The CDR3 is 19 residues long. This chain's CDR3 is CASSYPRGSGSGNTGELFF. The CDR3, as DNA: TGTGCCAGCAGTTACCCCCGGGGTAGCGGGAGTGGCAACACCGGGGAGCTGTTTTTT.

This clonotype was counted between two and nine times. V is TRBV5-1 and J is TRBJ1-1; D unclear. Per germline, CDR1 SGHRS and CDR2 YFSETQ. CDR3 size: 14 residues. The V end lost 4 bases, the J end lost 2 bases, and 12 bases lay between the germline ends. CDR3 in DNA: TGCGCCAGCAGCACCGGGAGTATCAACACTGAAGCTTTCTTT. Translated: CASSTGSINTEAFF.

This clonotype was seen more than once but under ten times. The CDR3 sequence is CASSVSGGTSSYNEQFF. CDR3 bases: TGTGCCAGCAGCGTAAGTGGCGGGACCAGCTCCTACAATGAGCAGTTCTTC. The chain joins TRBV9 to TRBJ2-1, with a weak D call TRBD2 (6 bases). The CDR3 is 17 amino acids. CDR1 is SGDLS and CDR2 is YYNGEE in the germline V gene. Deletions cut 1 base from V and 0 bases from J, with 14 bases between.

This clonotype was picked up a small number of times. The chain carries TRBV20-1 and TRBJ2-5; 11 bases align to TRBD2. The CDR3 extends over 15 amino acids. Germline CDR1 is DFQATT and CDR2 is SNEGSKA (reference sequence). Trimming took 3 bases from V and 2 from J; bases not matched to a gene: 5. Here the CDR3 DNA reads TGCAGTGCTAGCAGGGGGACTAGCGGACAAGAGACCCAGTACTTC. Its translation: CSASRGTSGQETQYF.

This clonotype was seen ten or more times. This chain links TRBV7-3 with TRBJ2-3; 8 positions match TRBD2. Germline V gene lookup returns CDR1 SGHTA and CDR2 FQGTGA. After removal of 2 bases from V and 6 bases from J, the junction contained 4 bases not matched to a gene. The CDR3 consists of 14 residues. CDR3 coding DNA: TGTGCCAGCAGCTTACGGGGGGGCGGGGATACGCAGTATTTT. Its protein is CASSLRGGGDTQYF.

This chain connects TRBV7-3 to TRBJ2-1; 11 nucleotides align to TRBD2. The junction had 7 bases not matched to a gene; V was cut back by 2 bases and J by 7 bases. The CDR3 has 16 amino acids. CDR1 is SGHTA, CDR2 FQGTGA, per germline. The chain's CDR3 is CASSLVAGGPKNEQFF. CDR3 DNA: TGTGCCAGCAGCTTAGTAGCGGGGGGGCCGAAGAATGAGCAGTTCTTC.

This clonotype was seen a handful of times. V and J are TRBV7-2 and TRBJ2-5; D is possibly TRBD2 (6 bases). V shed 2 bases and J shed 5 bases, with 9 bases lying between them. CDR3 size: 13 residues. Germline V CDR1 and CDR2: SGHTA, FQGNSA. The CDR3 is CASSLRGLETQYF. The CDR3 DNA is TGTGCCAGCAGCTTAAGGGGACTGGAGACCCAGTACTTC. The entire variable domain, with the rest obtained from reference TRBV7-2 and TRBJ2-5, is as follows: GAGVSQSPSNKVTEKGKDVELRCDPISGHTALYWYRQSLGQGLEFLIYFQGNSAPDKSGLPSDRFSAERTGGSVSTLTIQRTQQEDSAVYLCASSLRGLETQYFGPGTRLLVL.

The gene calls are TRBV20-1 and TRBJ1-1; 7 bases map to TRBD1. This CDR3 is 14 amino acids long. The V gene end was trimmed by 8 bases and the J gene end by 1 base; junction bases not matched to a gene: 10. CDR1 and CDR2 from the germline V gene are DFQATT and SNEGSKA (reference sequence). The CDR3 sequence is CSTQTGVANTEAFF. The DNA for the CDR3 is TGCAGTACCCAAACAGGGGTAGCGAACACTGAAGCTTTCTTT.

This chain links TRBV6-2 or TRBV6-3 with TRBJ2-7; D ambiguous. The germline gives CDR1 MNHEY, CDR2 SVGEGT. V was cut by 5 bases and J by 3 bases, with 14 bases left in between. This CDR3 comprises 14 residues. The CDR3 region has the DNA TGTGCCAGCAGTCAGCCCTGGCTGGGCTACGAGCAGTACTTC. Translated: CASSQPWLGYEQYF.

A note on this clonotype: A read error is possible here, since a much larger clone lies one base away. The rearrangement links TRBV3-1 to TRBJ1-3, with a weak D call TRBD1 (5 bases). The CDR3 is made up of 14 amino acids. CDR1 LGHDT and CDR2 YNNKEL come from the germline V gene (reference sequence). Written as DNA, the CDR3 is TGTGCCAGCAGCCTGACAGTGACTGGAAACATCATATATTTT. The encoded protein is CASSLTVTGNIIYF.

This clonotype was counted once. V and J are TRBV20-1 and TRBJ2-3; possible D gene TRBD2, 6 bases. The germline V and J ends were trimmed by 6 bases and 0 bases, with 13 bases remaining between them. This CDR3 has 14 residues. Germline V gene data show CDR1 as DFQATT and CDR2 as SNEGSKA (reference sequence). The CDR3 region is CSAKRRGSTDTQYF. The CDR3 bases are TGCAGTGCCAAGAGGCGGGGCAGCACAGATACGCAGTATTTT.